Listed below are T cell receptor beta chains from one sample, sequenced in a study of T cell repertoires in cytomegalovirus infection. MiXCR was run by TCRdb on the reads, yielding one entry per CDR3 protein. The sample shows approximately 180,000 distinct CDR3 sequences, about 18% of them seen only once. Material: CD8+ T cells from PBMCs. Receptor source: a human donor in good health (CMV status not recorded). Some clones in this sample may be carry-over from other donors' samples. Both conserved end residues are part of each CDR3. A D gene is named only where the DNA matches it firmly. A clone size is listed for some rows: how often the clone was seen (once, few, many), or a class if it is expanded.

V,D,J,size,DNA,CDR3
TRBV2,-,TRBJ2-1,-,TGTGCCAGCCAAGGACGGGAGAATGAGCAGTTCTTC,CASQGRENEQFF
TRBV4-1,TRBD2,TRBJ2-1,few,TGCGCCAGCAGGCAAAGCGGGGGAGGCAGATATACCTACAATGAGCAGTTCTTC,CASRQSGGGRYTYNEQFF
TRBV10-2,-,TRBJ1-6,-,TGCGCCAGCAGTGAGGCAGGGGTAGGCTCACCCCTCCACTTT,CASSEAGVGSPLHF
TRBV7-9,-,TRBJ2-7,-,TGTGCCAGCAGCGCGGACGGCGAGCCCTACGAGCAGTACTTC,CASSADGEPYEQYF
TRBV7-6,-,TRBJ1-1,many,TGTGCCAGCATCAAAGGGGAGGGGAGCCCCACTGAAGCTTTCTTT,CASIKGEGSPTEAFF
TRBV5-6,TRBD1,TRBJ2-7,few,TGTGCCAGCAGCTTGGGTAACAGGGGAAGGTACTTC,CASSLGNRGRYF
TRBV12-3/TRBV12-4,-,TRBJ2-5,-,TGTGCCAGCAGTTTATGGCAGGAAGAGACCCAGTACTTC,CASSLWQEETQYF
TRBV7-2,TRBD1,TRBJ1-2,-,TGTGCCAGCAGCTTAAATCCCACCCAAACAGGGGGTCGAAACTATGGCTACACCTTC,CASSLNPTQTGGRNYGYTF
TRBV2,-,TRBJ1-5,-,TGTGCCAGCAGCGATACAGGAGTCGGGCGCCAGCCCCAGCATTTT,CASSDTGVGRQPQHF
TRBV11-2,TRBD1,TRBJ2-7,-,TGTGCCAGCAGCACCTGGCGGACAGGGACCTACGAGCAGTACTTC,CASSTWRTGTYEQYF
TRBV12-5,-,TRBJ1-2,-,TGTGCTAGTGGTTGGCCCGGGACGGCAGCTAACTATGGCTACACCTTC,CASGWPGTAANYGYTF
TRBV6-6,-,TRBJ1-6,few,TGTGCCAGCAGTTACGACGATTGGGCCGTTAATTCACCCCTCCACTTT,CASSYDDWAVNSPLHF
TRBV6-2/TRBV6-3,-,TRBJ1-1,few,TGTGCCAGCAGTTACCTGGGTAGACGGAACACTGAAGCTTTCTTT,CASSYLGRRNTEAFF
TRBV7-9,-,TRBJ2-5,-,TGTGCCAGCAGCACCTTAGGGGGGCAAGAGACCCAGTACTTC,CASSTLGGQETQYF
TRBV6-6,-,TRBJ2-2,-,TGTGCCAGCAGTCCCTGGCAGGGGGGAAGGACCGGGGAGCTGTTTTTT,CASSPWQGGRTGELFF
TRBV7-9,-,TRBJ2-1,-,TGTGCCAGCAGCTTAGCGGGAGACAACAAGCAGTTCTTC,CASSLAGDNKQFF
TRBV6-6,TRBD1,TRBJ2-1,many,TGTGCCAGCAGTATGACAGGGGGCGCATTTTATGAGCAGTTCTTC,CASSMTGGAFYEQFF
TRBV4-1,TRBD2,TRBJ2-1,-,TGCGCCAGCAGCCCCCGGACTAGCGGGGGTGATGAGCAGTTCTTC,CASSPRTSGGDEQFF
TRBV12-5,-,TRBJ1-1,-,TGTGCTAGTGGTTTGTCCCTCGACGGTGAAGCTTTCTTT,CASGLSLDGEAFF
TRBV7-9,-,TRBJ2-1,few,TGTGCCAGCAGCTTAGGGAATCCGGGACAAATAATCAATGAGCAGTTCTTC,CASSLGNPGQIINEQFF
TRBV6-1,-,TRBJ1-5,few,TGTGCCAGCAGGGTAACGGGGGGGGGCAATCAGCCCCAGCATTTT,CASRVTGGGNQPQHF
TRBV7-3,TRBD1,TRBJ1-2,-,TGTGCCAGCAGCTTAACGGATGGACAGGGGTCCAACTATGGCTACACCTTC,CASSLTDGQGSNYGYTF